The rows below give T cell receptor beta chains drawn from one sample of a study of cytomegalovirus exposure and HLA in healthy donors. Produced via immunoSEQ multiplex PCR; TCRdb's table is partial and in-frame only. The sample carries some 70,000 clones, roughly 70% recorded once. Sequencing was carried out using PBMCs. These receptors came from a male donor in good health and CMV-seropositive. The CDR3 runs from the conserved cysteine through the conserved F or W. Fields, in order: D gene, clone size, V gene, J gene, CDR3 DNA, CDR3 protein. D genes are given only for firm matches. The size entry is marked missing in some rows and otherwise reads once, few, many or a size class.

TRBD2	-	TRBV6-5	TRBJ2-7	TGTGCCAGCCGACTAGCGATCGAGCAGTACTTC	CASRLAIEQYF
-	-	TRBV5-1	TRBJ1-2	TGCGCCAGCAGCTCCCCAGGCGAGACCTATGGCTACACCTTC	CASSSPGETYGYTF
TRBD1	-	TRBV25-1	TRBJ1-6	TGTGCCAGCAGTGTGGACAGGGAATCACCCCTCCACTTT	CASSVDRESPLHF
TRBD1	-	TRBV10-2	TRBJ1-1	TGCGCCAGCAGTGGGACGGACAGGGGAGAAGCTTTCTTT	CASSGTDRGEAFF
TRBD2	-	TRBV4-1	TRBJ2-7	TGCGCCAGCAGCCAAGGTAGAGGCGGGAGAGGGTACGAGCAGTACTTC	CASSQGRGGRGYEQYF
-	-	TRBV9	TRBJ2-2	TGTGCCAGCAGCGAGGTTACGGGGACCGGGGAGCTGTTTTTT	CASSEVTGTGELFF
-	once	TRBV7-9	TRBJ2-3	TGTTCCAGCAGCTTAGACAGAGATACGCAGTATTTT	CSSSLDRDTQYF
TRBD2	-	TRBV29-1	TRBJ2-1	TGCAGCGGCCACGGACTAGCCAATGAGCAGTTCTTC	CSGHGLANEQFF
-	-	TRBV7-9	TRBJ2-7	TGTGCCAGCAGCGGGGGGTACTACGAGCAGTACTTC	CASSGGYYEQYF
-	-	TRBV18	TRBJ1-2	TGTGCCAGCTCACCACCGTGGGGGCAAGAGGGCTACACCTTC	CASSPPWGQEGYTF
-	-	TRBV7-9	TRBJ2-7	TGTGCCAGCAGCTCCGGGGGTTTGCAGTACTTC	CASSSGGLQYF
TRBD1	-	TRBV7-9	TRBJ2-7	TGTGCCAGCAGTTCTACAGGGGGAGGCGACGAGCAGTACTTC	CASSSTGGGDEQYF
-	-	TRBV18	TRBJ2-7	TGTGCCAGCTCATTCAGCGACTCCTACGAGCAGTACTTC	CASSFSDSYEQYF
-	-	TRBV6-1	TRBJ2-7	TGTGCCAGCAGTGAAGTGGGCGGACAAAGGGAGCAGTACTTC	CASSEVGGQREQYF
-	-	TRBV19	TRBJ1-2	TGTGCCAGTACCCCCGGGAGTTATGGCTACACCTTC	CASTPGSYGYTF
TRBD1	-	TRBV5-1	TRBJ1-2	TGCGCCAGCAGCTTGGGGGACAGGGACGGCTATGGCTACACCTTC	CASSLGDRDGYGYTF
-	-	TRBV4-1	TRBJ1-2	TGCGCCAGCAGCCAAGGTCCGGTAACTAACTATGGCTACACCTTC	CASSQGPVTNYGYTF
TRBD2	-	TRBV2	TRBJ2-1	TGTGCCAGCAGTGGAGCGGGAGCGGGCAATGAGCAGTTCTTC	CASSGAGAGNEQFF
TRBD2	-	TRBV5-6	TRBJ2-7	TGTGCCAGCAGTTACCAACTAGCGGGAGGTGTGGGTGAGCAGTACTTC	CASSYQLAGGVGEQYF
TRBD2	-	TRBV5-1	TRBJ2-1	TGCGCCAGCAGCTTTCAGCTAGCGGGAACGTACAATGAGCAGTTCTTC	CASSFQLAGTYNEQFF
-	-	TRBV7-9	TRBJ2-7	TGTTCCAGCAGCTCAGGTGTGTCCTACGAGCAGTACTTC	CSSSSGVSYEQYF
TRBD2	-	TRBV12-5	TRBJ2-7	TGTGCTAGTGGTTTGGTACGGGCGGGAGGTAACGAGCAGTACTTC	CASGLVRAGGNEQYF
TRBD2	-	TRBV11-2	TRBJ2-7	TGTGCCAGCAGCTTTAGCGGGAGGGCGGGGGGTATCGCCTACGAGCAATACTTC	CASSFSGRAGGIAYEQYF
-	-	TRBV14	TRBJ2-1	TGTGCCAGCAGCCAAATCTTAACAGGGCGGCGGAGTGAGCAGTTCTTC	CASSQILTGRRSEQFF
-	-	TRBV7-2	TRBJ1-6	TGTGCCAGCAGCTTAGTTTCAGGGTTAAGCGCACCCCTCCACTTT	CASSLVSGLSAPLHF
-	once	TRBV30	TRBJ1-5	TGTGCCTGGAGCGGGGACACCGATCAGCCCCAGCATTTT	CAWSGDTDQPQHF
-	-	TRBV4-1	TRBJ2-7	TGCGCCAGCAGCCATCCCGACAGACTCTACTACGAGCAGTACTTC	CASSHPDRLYYEQYF
TRBD2	few	TRBV9	TRBJ2-7	TGTGCCAGCAGCGTAGGTTCGACTAGCGGGGGAACCTACGAGCAGTACTTC	CASSVGSTSGGTYEQYF
-	few	TRBV6-1	TRBJ2-1	TGTGCCAGCAGCTCCACAGGTCCCTCCTACAATGAGCAGTTCTTC	CASSSTGPSYNEQFF
-	-	TRBV5-1	TRBJ1-4	TGCGCCAGCAGCTTGTCGGTAGTAAGGGGCGCGAATGAAAAACTGTTTTTT	CASSLSVVRGANEKLFF
TRBD2	few	TRBV11-2	TRBJ2-5	TGTGCCAGCAGCTACCCCTCATTGAGCGGGGGGGCCGAGACCCAGTACTTC	CASSYPSLSGGAETQYF
TRBD2	few	TRBV6-6	TRBJ2-7	TGTGCCAGCAGCCCGGGAGGCTACGAGCAGTACTTC	CASSPGGYEQYF
TRBD1	-	TRBV10-1	TRBJ2-2	TGCGCCAGCAGTGAAGGCCGGGACAGGGGAGTCGGGGAGCTGTTTTTT	CASSEGRDRGVGELFF
TRBD2	-	TRBV29-1	TRBJ2-1	TGCAGCGCCCCCCGGGGGGTTTTATCCTACAATGAGCAGTTCTTC	CSAPRGVLSYNEQFF
-	-	TRBV19	TRBJ1-2	TGTGCCAGTAGTCGGGACTGGAACTATGGCTACACCTTC	CASSRDWNYGYTF
-	-	TRBV7-9	TRBJ2-7	TGTTCCAGCAGCCCCCGGGTAGCGTCCTACGAGCAGTACTTC	CSSSPRVASYEQYF
-	-	TRBV7-3	TRBJ1-1	TGTGCCAGCAGCTTGACACCAAACACTGAAGCTTTCTTT	CASSLTPNTEAFF
-	-	TRBV5-1	TRBJ2-2	TGCGCCAGCAGCTTGGTCGGGGGAAACACCGGGGAGCTGTTTTTT	CASSLVGGNTGELFF
-	-	TRBV19	TRBJ2-7	TGTGCCAGTAGCCAAGGGACTGGCAGCTCCTACGAGCAGTACTTC	CASSQGTGSSYEQYF
-	-	TRBV11-2	TRBJ1-1	TGTGCCAGCAGCCCCCGGGATCGACTCCTTGAAGCTTTCTTT	CASSPRDRLLEAFF
-	-	TRBV19	TRBJ2-6	TGTGCCAGTAGTATAATCGTTAACCAGGGGGGACCTGGGGCCAACGTCCTGACTTTC	CASSIIVNQGGPGANVLTF
TRBD2	few	TRBV5-4	TRBJ2-3	TGTGCCAGCAGCTTAGCTAGCGGAAGCACAGATACGCAGTATTTT	CASSLASGSTDTQYF
TRBD1	-	TRBV6-5	TRBJ2-1	TGTGCCAGCATTCGAACAGGGGGCGGCAATGAGCAGTTCTTC	CASIRTGGGNEQFF
-	-	TRBV11-3	TRBJ2-3	TGTGCCAGCAGCTTAGCCGGAGATACGCAGTATTTT	CASSLAGDTQYF
-	once	TRBV13	TRBJ2-5	TGTGCCAGCAGCTTAAGAGGGGGGGCGGAGACCCAGTACTTC	CASSLRGGAETQYF
TRBD1	-	TRBV30	TRBJ1-2	TGTGCCTGGAGTTTCAACAGGGGCTTCGGTATTGGCTACACCTTC	CAWSFNRGFGIGYTF
-	few	TRBV4-1	TRBJ1-4	TGCGCCAGCAAGGGAAGACTCCAACGGGAAACTAATGAAAAACTGTTTTTT	CASKGRLQRETNEKLFF
-	-	TRBV14	TRBJ2-5	TGTGCCAGCAGCCAAGGCCCTATTAATACCCAGTACTTC	CASSQGPINTQYF
-	-	TRBV11-2	TRBJ1-1	TGTGCCAGCAGCCCCAGCCCAGGGAACACTGAAGCTTTCTTT	CASSPSPGNTEAFF
TRBD2	-	TRBV5-1	TRBJ2-3	TGCGCCAGCAAGGGACACCCGGGACTAGCGGGAGTCTCGAGCACAGATACGCAGTATTTT	CASKGHPGLAGVSSTDTQYF
TRBD1	-	TRBV30	TRBJ2-4	TGTGCCTGGACGGGACAGGGCGGCAACATTCAGTACTTC	CAWTGQGGNIQYF
TRBD2	-	TRBV11-2	TRBJ2-2	TGTGCCAGCAGCTTATGGTCTAGCGGGGACCAAGGGGAGCTGTTTTTT	CASSLWSSGDQGELFF
-	-	TRBV27	TRBJ2-7	TGTGCCAGCAGTTCCTCGGACAGTTACTACGAGCAGTACTTC	CASSSSDSYYEQYF
TRBD1	-	TRBV6-1	TRBJ2-5	TGTGCCAGCAGTGCAAACATCAGGGGGTACCAAGAGACCCAGTACTTC	CASSANIRGYQETQYF
-	-	TRBV10-3	TRBJ1-5	TGTGCCATCAGTGAAGATGGGAGGGGCCGAAATCAGCCCCAGCATTTT	CAISEDGRGRNQPQHF
TRBD1	-	TRBV11-2	TRBJ1-2	TGTGCCAGCAGCCTGGCAGGGGGCTATGGCTACACCTTC	CASSLAGGYGYTF
TRBD2	-	TRBV12-5	TRBJ2-1	TGTGCTAGTGGTTTTAGTCTAGCGGGAGGTAGGAATGAGCAGTTCTTC	CASGFSLAGGRNEQFF
-	-	TRBV6-1	TRBJ1-5	TGTGCCAGCCGACAGAGCAATCAGCCCCAGCATTTT	CASRQSNQPQHF